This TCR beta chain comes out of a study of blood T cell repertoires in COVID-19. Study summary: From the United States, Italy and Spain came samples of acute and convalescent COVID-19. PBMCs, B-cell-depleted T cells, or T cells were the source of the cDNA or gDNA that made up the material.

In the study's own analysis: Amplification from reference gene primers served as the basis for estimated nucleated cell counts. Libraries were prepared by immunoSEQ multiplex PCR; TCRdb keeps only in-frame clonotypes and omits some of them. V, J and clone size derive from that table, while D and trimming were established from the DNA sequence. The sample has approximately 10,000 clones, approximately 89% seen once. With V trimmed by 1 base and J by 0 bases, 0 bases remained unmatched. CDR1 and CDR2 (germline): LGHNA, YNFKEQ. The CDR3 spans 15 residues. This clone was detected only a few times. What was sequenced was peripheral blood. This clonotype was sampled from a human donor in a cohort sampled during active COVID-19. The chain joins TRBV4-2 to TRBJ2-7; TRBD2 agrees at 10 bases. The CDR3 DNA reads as TGTGCCAGCAGCCAAGGACTAGCGGGCTCCTACGAGCAGTACTTC. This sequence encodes CASSQGLAGSYEQYF.